The 28 T cell receptor beta chains below come from one sample, sequenced in a study of OX40 agonist ivuxolimab in advanced cancers. The data were produced by immunoSEQ multiplex PCR, yet TCRdb's version contains in-frame clones alone and is incomplete. The sample comprises about 20,000 clones, 80% to 90% of which are singletons, and roughly 14% rests with the top ten. The sample here was CD4+ or CD8+ T cells sorted from blood, taken in a trial of the OX40 agonist ivuxolimab. These receptors all stem from an adult with an advanced solid tumor such as melanoma, head and neck, liver or kidney cancer.

CDR3 in DNA: TGTGCCAGTAGTATAACTAGTCACTACGAGCAGTACTTC. As protein: CASSITSHYEQYF. V gene TRBV19 combines with J gene TRBJ2-7, with D perhaps matching TRBD2 (5 bases). V was pared by 2 bases and J by 3 bases, with 8 bases between. Germline V gene sequence: CDR1 LNHDA, CDR2 SQIVND (reference sequence). This CDR3 has 13 amino acids.

The DNA for the CDR3 is TGTGCCAGCAGTCAAATGGCGGGAGCTACAGATACGCAGTATTTT. This translates into CASSQMAGATDTQYF. The chain couples TRBV6-5 to TRBJ2-3; 7 bases fit TRBD2. The ends lost 5 bases at V and 3 bases at J; junction bases unmatched: 8. This CDR3 is 15 amino acids long. Germline-derived CDR1 and CDR2 are MNHEY and SVGAGI.

This clone appeared a few times. This rearrangement joins TRBV5-8 to TRBJ1-1, with D possibly matching TRBD1 (5 bases). Germline loops: CDR1 SGHTS, CDR2 YDEGEE. V shed 0 bases and J shed 6 bases, with 12 bases lying between them. CDR3 length equals 14 residues. For the CDR3, the DNA is TGTGCCAGCAGCTTGGGTCGGCTCAGGGCTGAAGCTTTCTTT. This gives the protein CASSLGRLRAEAFF.

As DNA, the CDR3 is TGTGCCATCAGTGAGTCGCGGGGGACTGAAGCTTTCTTT. Amino acid sequence: CAISESRGTEAFF. V is TRBV10-3 and J is TRBJ1-1; tentative D call: TRBD1 (5 bases). V lost 0 bases and J lost 5, with 7 bases in between. Germline assignment: CDR1 ENHRY and CDR2 SYGVKD. The CDR3 loop spans 13 amino acids.

The gene calls are TRBV5-6 and TRBJ1-1; possible D gene TRBD1, 5 bases. The ends were cut back, 0 bases at V and 6 bases at J, with 9 bases in the middle. The CDR3 is made up of 13 amino acids. CDR1 and CDR2 from the germline V gene are SGHDT and YYEEEE. CDR3 region: CASSLVGTAEAFF. The CDR3 region has the DNA TGTGCCAGCAGCTTGGTGGGGACGGCTGAAGCTTTCTTT. Looking up the rest from reference TRBV5-6 and TRBJ1-1 gives the full variable domain: DAGVTQSPTHLIKTRGQQVTLRCSPKSGHDTVSWYQQALGQGPQFIFQYYEEEERQRGNFPDRFSGHQFPNYSSELNVNALLLGDSALYLCASSLVGTAEAFFGQGTRLTVV.

The chain uses TRBV28 and TRBJ2-2; D is perhaps TRBD2 (6 bases). V was clipped by 8 bases and J by 1 base, with 14 bases between them. The CDR3 totals 15 residues. Germline-derived CDR1 and CDR2 are MDHEN and SYDVKM. CDR3 DNA sequence: TGTGCCAGCTGTACGGGACTCAGGAACACCGGGGAGCTGTTTTTT. This codes for CASCTGLRNTGELFF.

The rearrangement links TRBV7-9 to TRBJ2-4; 14 bases match TRBD2. The junction had 9 bases not matched to a gene; V was cut back by 5 bases and J by 3 bases. This CDR3 has 18 amino acids. Per the germline V gene, CDR1 is SEHNR and CDR2 is FQNEAQ (reference sequence). This chain's CDR3 is CASSPRGLAGEGKNIQYF. The CDR3 DNA is TGTGCCAGCAGCCCAAGGGGACTAGCGGGAGAGGGCAAAAACATTCAGTACTTC.

CDR3 nucleotides: TGCGCCAGCAGCTTGGGGCACCTCTACGAGCAGTACTTC. Amino acids: CASSLGHLYEQYF. The V call is TRBV5-1, the J call TRBJ2-7; D gene uncertain. Germline loops: CDR1 SGHRS, CDR2 YFSETQ. CDR3 size: 13 residues. V shed 0 bases and J shed 3 bases, with 7 bases lying between them. Full variable domain (remainder filled in from reference TRBV5-1 and TRBJ2-7): KAGVTQTPRYLIKTRGQQVTLSCSPISGHRSVSWYQQTPGQGLQFLFEYFSETQRNKGNFPGRFSGRQFSNSRSEMNVSTLELGDSALYLCASSLGHLYEQYFGPGTRLTVT.

This clone was found once. The V call is TRBV18, the J call TRBJ2-1; D gene uncertain. The CDR3 totals 11 residues. From germline, CDR1 is KGHSH and CDR2 LQKENI. V was shortened by 6 bases and J by 7 bases, with 7 bases between the two germline ends. The CDR3, as DNA: TGTGCCAGCTCCCAGCCGAATGAGCAGTTCTTC. This translates into CASSQPNEQFF.

V is TRBV10-3 and J is TRBJ1-1; no clear D. Germline CDR1 and CDR2: ENHRY and SYGVKD. V was cut by 7 bases and J by 2 bases, with 14 bases left in between. CDR3 length: 14 amino acids. The CDR3 spells CAITRGGLNTEAFF. As DNA, the CDR3 is TGTGCCATCACCCGGGGAGGGTTAAACACTGAAGCTTTCTTT.

This sequence joins TRBV19 and TRBJ2-1; D may be TRBD2 (6 bases). The V gene lost 5 bases and the J gene lost 8 bases, with 19 bases spanning the gap. Germline values: CDR1 LNHDA, CDR2 SQIVND (reference sequence). This CDR3 comprises 15 residues. The CDR3 nucleotides are TGTGCCAGTAGTCAGCCGGGACTTCTAGAGGATGAGCAGTTCTTC. It codes for CASSQPGLLEDEQFF.

The chain has TRBV19 and TRBJ1-1; D not certain. The length of the CDR3 is 15 residues. In germline, CDR1 is LNHDA, CDR2 SQIVND (reference sequence). V lost 5 bases and J lost 1, with 14 bases in between. In DNA form, the CDR3 reads TGTGCCAGTAGTTGGTCCGCCAACTCGAACACTGAAGCTTTCTTT. This sequence encodes CASSWSANSNTEAFF.

The chain employs TRBV6-1 and TRBJ2-5; possible D gene TRBD2, 7 bases. The germline V and J ends were trimmed by 5 bases and 4 bases, with 14 bases remaining between them. The CDR3 is 14 residues long. Germline V gene data show CDR1 as MNHNS and CDR2 as SASEGT. The CDR3 protein is CASSLRGAPETQYF. For the CDR3, the DNA is TGTGCCAGCAGTCTTCGGGGGGCCCCAGAGACCCAGTACTTC.

The chain has TRBV19 and TRBJ2-2, with no clear D. The V gene lost 4 bases and the J gene lost 7 bases, with 10 bases spanning the gap. Per the germline V gene, CDR1 is LNHDA and CDR2 is SQIVND (reference sequence). The CDR3 totals 13 residues. CDR3 residues: CASSTPPGGELFF. CDR3 in DNA: TGTGCCAGTAGTACACCTCCGGGCGGGGAGCTGTTTTTT.

V is TRBV7-6 and J is TRBJ2-3, with 9 bases matching TRBD2. V was clipped by 5 bases and J by 3 bases; unmatched bases: 3. CDR3 length equals 14 residues. Germline assignment: CDR1 SGHVS and CDR2 FNYEAQ. In DNA, the CDR3 is TGTGCCAGCAGCCGACTAGCGGAGACAGATACGCAGTATTTT. It yields the protein CASSRLAETDTQYF.

The V gene is TRBV4-1, the J gene TRBJ2-3; D remains ambiguous. Trimming cost V 2 bases and J 2 bases, with 8 bases left between them. The germline gives CDR1 MGHRA, CDR2 YSYEKL. There are 14 residues in the CDR3. CDR3 region: CASSQPGLTDTQYF. The CDR3 DNA reads as TGCGCCAGCAGCCAACCGGGCCTCACAGATACGCAGTATTTT.

This clone came up once. The chain has TRBV28 and TRBJ1-6; a weak D match, TRBD1 (5 bases). CDR1 is MDHEN and CDR2 is SYDVKM in the germline V gene. CDR3 length: 13 amino acids. V lost 1 base and J lost 16, with 14 bases in between. CDR3 nucleotides: TGTGCCAGCAGTTTATCCTGGGGGGTCCTGCTCCACTTT. Translated: CASSLSWGVLLHF.

The chain links TRBV9 to TRBJ2-1, with 9 positions matching TRBD2. Germline CDR1 and CDR2: SGDLS and YYNGEE. The trim removed 0 bases at V and 4 bases at J, leaving 2 bases unmatched. The CDR3 sequence is 15 residues long. Here the CDR3 DNA reads TGTGCCAGCAGCGTAGGAGCGGGAGGTTACAATGAGCAGTTCTTC. Protein product: CASSVGAGGYNEQFF.

J is TRBJ1-2 and V is TRBV28; D ambiguous. Germline lookup yields CDR1 MDHEN and CDR2 SYDVKM. V lost 10 bases to trimming and J lost 0 bases, with 18 bases between them. The CDR3 runs to 15 residues. The CDR3 loop is CAILSQVLPNYGYTF. CDR3 bases: TGTGCCATCCTGAGTCAGGTCTTACCTAACTATGGCTACACCTTC.

To note about this clone: At one boundary the junction diverges from the germline segment, which might be a read error. V gene TRBV27 combines with J gene TRBJ2-7; D is unclear. Germline V gene lookup returns CDR1 MNHEY and CDR2 SMNVEV (reference sequence). This CDR3 is 13 amino acids long. The CDR3 region is CASSLKSSYEQYF. DNA for the CDR3: TGTGCCAGCAGTCTTAAAAGCTCCTATGAGCAGTACTTC.

By sample fraction, this clone is medium-sized (0.01 to 0.1%). The chain links TRBV6-5 to TRBJ1-1; maybe TRBD1 (5 bases). V was clipped by 8 bases and J by 6 bases, with 16 bases between them. This CDR3 spans 13 amino acids. The germline gives CDR1 MNHEY, CDR2 SVGAGI. CDR3 coding DNA: TGTGCCAGCCAGACGGGGAGAGGGGCTGAAGCTTTCTTT. Translated, it gives CASQTGRGAEAFF.

The CDR3 nucleotides are TGTGCCAGCAGTGAAGCGCTGAGGAGGGGGGGCGATGAAAAACTGTTTTTT. Translating gives CASSEALRRGGDEKLFF. This chain uses TRBV6-1 with TRBJ1-4; D is possibly TRBD1 (6 bases). The CDR3 is 17 residues long. Trimming cost V 0 bases and J 6 bases, with 17 bases left between them. Germline CDR1 MNHNS, CDR2 SASEGT.

The genes are TRBV20-1 and TRBJ1-2, with TRBD1 identical over 9 bases. Germline-derived CDR1 and CDR2 are DFQATT and SNEGSKA (reference sequence). The CDR3 length is 11 residues. The CDR3 DNA sequence: TGCACCCTTTACCGGACAGGGGTCTACACCTTC. Translated, it gives CTLYRTGVYTF.

This rearrangement joins TRBV7-8 to TRBJ2-1; TRBD2 matches at 9 bases. There are 15 residues in the CDR3. Germline CDR1 SGHVS, CDR2 FQNEAQ. Germline trimming cut 0 bases from V and 7 bases from J; bases unmatched to any gene: 4. In DNA form, the CDR3 reads TGTGCCAGCAGCTTAGCGGCGGGAGGGTTGAATGAGCAGTTCTTC. The encoded protein is CASSLAAGGLNEQFF.

This clone has more than one count but fewer than ten. For the CDR3, the DNA is TGTGCCAAAGAGCTCCTAGTTGTCACCGGGGAGCTGTTTTTT. This encodes CAKELLVVTGELFF. The chain employs TRBV10-3 and TRBJ2-2; no clear D. The V end lost 10 bases, the J end lost 4 bases, and 16 bases lay between the germline ends. CDR3 size: 14 residues. Germline V gives CDR1 ENHRY, CDR2 SYGVKD.

The chain recombines TRBV2 with TRBJ2-7, with D maybe TRBD2 (7 bases). CDR1 and CDR2 (germline): SNHLY, FYNNEI. V lost 11 bases, J lost 5 bases, and 16 bases lay in between. This CDR3 spans 12 amino acids. In DNA form, the CDR3 reads TGTGCCGAGGGGGGGGTTTACAACGAGCAGTACTTC. Its protein product is CAEGGVYNEQYF.

The genes are TRBV7-9 and TRBJ2-7, with TRBD2 identical over 8 bases. CDR3 size: 15 residues. Germline V CDR1 and CDR2: SEHNR, FQNEAQ (reference sequence). After removal of 5 bases from V and 6 bases from J, the junction contained 12 bases not matched to a gene. The CDR3 loop reads CASSPGLAGLSEQYF. In nucleotides, the CDR3 is TGTGCCAGCAGCCCCGGACTAGCCGGTTTGTCCGAGCAGTACTTC. Based on the CDR3 plus reference TRBV7-9 and TRBJ2-7, the full variable domain is DTGVSQNPRHKITKRGQNVTFRCDPISEHNRLYWYRQTLGQGPEFLTYFQNEAQLEKSRLLSDRFSAERPKGSFSTLEIQRTEQGDSAMYLCASSPGLAGLSEQYFGPGTRLTVT.

The V call is TRBV19, the J call TRBJ2-1, with 10 bases matching TRBD2. The CDR3 has 14 amino acids. Germline V gene lookup returns CDR1 LNHDA and CDR2 SQIVND (reference sequence). The ends lost 9 bases at V and 8 bases at J; junction bases unmatched: 10. The DNA for the CDR3 is TGTGCCAGCCGCCCTAGCGGGAGTGTTCATGAGCAGTTCTTC. Amino acids: CASRPSGSVHEQFF.